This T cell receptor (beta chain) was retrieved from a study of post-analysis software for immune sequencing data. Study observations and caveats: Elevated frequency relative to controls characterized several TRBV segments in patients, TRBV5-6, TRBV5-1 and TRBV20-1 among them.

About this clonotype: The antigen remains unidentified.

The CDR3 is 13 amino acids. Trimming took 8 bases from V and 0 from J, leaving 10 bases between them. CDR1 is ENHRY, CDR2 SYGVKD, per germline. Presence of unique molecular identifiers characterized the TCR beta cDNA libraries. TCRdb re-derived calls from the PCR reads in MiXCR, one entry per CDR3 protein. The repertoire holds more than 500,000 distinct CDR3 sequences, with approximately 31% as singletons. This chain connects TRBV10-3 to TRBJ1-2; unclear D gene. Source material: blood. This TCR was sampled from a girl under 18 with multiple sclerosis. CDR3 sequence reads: CAIGQHSNYGYTF. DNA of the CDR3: TGTGCCATCGGCCAGCACTCTAACTATGGCTACACCTTC.